The entry below describes one T cell receptor (beta chain). Its cognate antigen has yet to be identified. No qualities accompany the bases; no much larger clone lies one base away. The data were taken from a study of cytomegalovirus exposure and HLA in healthy donors (dated by TCRdb to between 2016 and 2019). Study-level background: A later analysis indicated that the 130 or so validation repertoires were generated on the platform also employed for the 600 to 750 repertoires of the first cohort. To predict cytomegalovirus infection status, the study combined high-throughput TCR immunosequencing, statistical association of individual TCRs with disease status, and machine learning. The study aimed to test whether signatures of past pathogen exposure could be identified by cataloging public T cell receptors. In addition to the first cohort of around 670 subjects, a separate validation cohort of around 110 different subjects was used. Study-level results and caveats: While some public TCRs were present in many individuals, most TCR sequences turned up only very rarely across donors. In a later analysis, TCRs clustered in the first cohort were found to also tend to co-occur in the 110 or so validation repertoires, with about 94% of cluster scores above 0. It was suggested by the authors that the approach could potentially be generalized to other disease states and immunological phenotypes. In both the original and validation cohorts, the classifier was reported to diagnose cytomegalovirus status with high specificity and sensitivity. In vitro tests confirmed that three of the cytomegalovirus-associated TCR beta chains recognize cytomegalovirus antigens. A total of fewer than 200 TCR beta chains were listed by the study as associated with cytomegalovirus. A later analysis had no HLA typing for the validation cohort, so co-occurrence there was scored across all 120 repertoires.

Library preparation used the immunoSEQ multiplex PCR assay. On the study's bioinformatics: A statistical classification framework was built for diagnosing cytomegalovirus status from the catalog of TCR beta chain sequences. Imported from immuneACCESS, the table was reduced by TCRdb to in-frame sequences with V and J called. These copies leave out some clones; in studies compared against another copy, an unresolved V gene accounts for under half, and the cause of the remainder is not known. The V and J calls and clone size were taken over from that table, and D and trimming were inferred from the DNA. The sample records 250,000 or so clones, roughly 87% of which are singletons. Of the sample, 12% falls within the top ten clones. Donors formed part of the validation cohort, which comprised over a hundred subjects and was distinct from the first cohort of under 850 subjects. The TCR was taken from a man aged 18-30 years in good health and CMV-seropositive. Sequenced input: PBMCs.

This receptor carries the CDR3 CASSRLRTGNYGYTF. The DNA sequence follows: TGTGCCAGCAGCCGATTACGGACAGGGAACTATGGCTACACCTTC. The sequence joins TRBV7-9 to TRBJ1-2; the central 8 bases match TRBD1. V is cut back by 5 bases and J by 2 bases, with 7 bases in the junction unmatched. From the cysteine up to the phenylalanine, the CDR3 has a length of 15 residues. CDR3 DNA only is kept here, 45 bases in frame from base 1. The germline V gene (reference sequence) provides CDR1 SEHNR and CDR2 FQNEAQ. Reference TRBV7-9 and TRBJ1-2 genes cover what lies past the CDR3, so the full variable domain is DTGVSQNPRHKITKRGQNVTFRCDPISEHNRLYWYRQTLGQGPEFLTYFQNEAQLEKSRLLSDRFSAERPKGSFSTLEIQRTEQGDSAMYLCASSRLRTGNYGYTFGSGTRLTVV.